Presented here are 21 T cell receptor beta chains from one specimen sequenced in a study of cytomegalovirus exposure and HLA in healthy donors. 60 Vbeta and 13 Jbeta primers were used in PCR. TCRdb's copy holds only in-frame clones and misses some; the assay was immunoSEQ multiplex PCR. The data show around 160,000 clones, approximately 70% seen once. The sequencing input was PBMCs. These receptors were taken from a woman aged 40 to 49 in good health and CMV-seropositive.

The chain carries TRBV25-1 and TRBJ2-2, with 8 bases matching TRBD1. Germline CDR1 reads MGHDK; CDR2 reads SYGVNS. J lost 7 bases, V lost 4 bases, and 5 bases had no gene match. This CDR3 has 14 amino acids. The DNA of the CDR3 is TGTGCCAGCAGTGTACAGGGGGTCCACGGGGAGCTGTTTTTT. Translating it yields CASSVQGVHGELFF.

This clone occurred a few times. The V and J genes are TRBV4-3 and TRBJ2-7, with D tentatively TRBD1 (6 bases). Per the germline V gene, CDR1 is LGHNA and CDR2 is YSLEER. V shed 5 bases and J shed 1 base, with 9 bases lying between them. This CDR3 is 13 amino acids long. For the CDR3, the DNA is TGCGCCAGCAGCATAAGGGGGTCCTACGAGCAGTACTTC. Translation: CASSIRGSYEQYF.

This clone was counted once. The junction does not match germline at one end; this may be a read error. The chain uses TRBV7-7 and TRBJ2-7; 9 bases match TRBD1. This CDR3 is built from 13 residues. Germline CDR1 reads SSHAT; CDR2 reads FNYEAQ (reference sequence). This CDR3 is CASSKGQGGEQYF. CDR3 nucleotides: TGTGCTAGCAGCAAGGGACAGGGTGGGGAGCAGTACTTC. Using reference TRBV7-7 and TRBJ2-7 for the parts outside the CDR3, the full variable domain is GAGVSQSPRYKVTKRGQDVTLRCDPISSHATLYWYQQALGQGPEFLTYFNYEAQPDKSGLPSDRFSAERPEGSISTLTIQRTEQRDSAMYRCASSKGQGGEQYFGPGTRLTVT.

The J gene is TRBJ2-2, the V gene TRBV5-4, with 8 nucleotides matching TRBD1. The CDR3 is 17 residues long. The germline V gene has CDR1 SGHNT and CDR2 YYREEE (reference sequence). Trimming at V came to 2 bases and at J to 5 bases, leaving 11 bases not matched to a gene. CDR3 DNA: TGTGCCAGCAGCTTTGATTTAGGACAGGGAGGTACCGGGGAGCTGTTTTTT. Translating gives CASSFDLGQGGTGELFF.

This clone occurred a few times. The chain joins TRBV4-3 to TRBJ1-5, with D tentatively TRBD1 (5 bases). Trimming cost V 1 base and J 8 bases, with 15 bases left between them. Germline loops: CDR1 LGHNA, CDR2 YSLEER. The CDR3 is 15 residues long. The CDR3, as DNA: TGCGCCAGCAGCCAAGTATGGCGGGGACGAGAGCCCCAGCATTTT. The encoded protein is CASSQVWRGREPQHF.

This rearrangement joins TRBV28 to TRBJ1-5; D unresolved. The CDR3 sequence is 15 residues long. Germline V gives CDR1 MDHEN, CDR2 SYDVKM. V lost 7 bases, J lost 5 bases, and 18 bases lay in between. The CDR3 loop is CASTSAGMGYQPQHF. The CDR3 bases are TGTGCCAGCACCTCAGCGGGGATGGGGTATCAGCCCCAGCATTTT.

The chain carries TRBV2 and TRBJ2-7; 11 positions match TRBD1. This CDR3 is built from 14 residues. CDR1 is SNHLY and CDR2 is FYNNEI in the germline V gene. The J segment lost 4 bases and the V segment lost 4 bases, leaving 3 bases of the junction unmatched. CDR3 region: CASSGGQGGYEQYF. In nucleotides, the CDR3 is TGTGCCAGCAGTGGGGGACAGGGGGGTTACGAGCAGTACTTC.

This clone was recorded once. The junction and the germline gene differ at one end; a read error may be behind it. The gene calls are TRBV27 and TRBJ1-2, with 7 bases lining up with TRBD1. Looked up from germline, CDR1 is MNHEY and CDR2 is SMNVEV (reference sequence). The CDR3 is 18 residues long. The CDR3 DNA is TGTGCCAGCAGTTTAGGGATTTGGACGGAACGAGGGGGCTATGGCTACCCCTTC. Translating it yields CASSLGIWTERGGYGYPF.

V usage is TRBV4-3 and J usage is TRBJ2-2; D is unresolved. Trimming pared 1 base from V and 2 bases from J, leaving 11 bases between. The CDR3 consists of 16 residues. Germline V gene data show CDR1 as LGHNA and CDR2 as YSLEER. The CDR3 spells CASSQAPQANTGELFF. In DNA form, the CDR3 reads TGCGCCAGCAGCCAAGCACCCCAGGCCAACACCGGGGAGCTGTTTTTT.

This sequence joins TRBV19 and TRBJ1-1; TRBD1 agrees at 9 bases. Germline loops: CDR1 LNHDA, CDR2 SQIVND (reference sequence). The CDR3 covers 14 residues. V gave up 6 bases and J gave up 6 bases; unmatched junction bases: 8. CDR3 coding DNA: TGTGCCAGTAGAGCGCGGGACAGGGCGGCTGAAGCTTTCTTT. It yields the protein CASRARDRAAEAFF. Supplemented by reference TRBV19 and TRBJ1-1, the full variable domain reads DGGITQSPKYLFRKEGQNVTLSCEQNLNHDAMYWYRQDPGQGLRLIYYSQIVNDFQKGDIAEGYSVSREKKESFPLTVTSAQKNPTAFYLCASRARDRAAEAFFGQGTRLTVV.

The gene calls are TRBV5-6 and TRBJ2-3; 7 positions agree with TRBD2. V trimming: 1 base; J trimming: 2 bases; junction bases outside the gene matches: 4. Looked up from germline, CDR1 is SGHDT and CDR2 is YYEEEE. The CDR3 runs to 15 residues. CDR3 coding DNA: TGTGCCAGCAGCTTGTCTAGCGGATACACAGATACGCAGTATTTT. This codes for CASSLSSGYTDTQYF.

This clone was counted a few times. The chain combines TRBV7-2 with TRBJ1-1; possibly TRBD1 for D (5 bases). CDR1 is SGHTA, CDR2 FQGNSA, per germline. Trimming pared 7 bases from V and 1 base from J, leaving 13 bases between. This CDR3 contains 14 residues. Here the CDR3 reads CASTLAGPNTEAFF. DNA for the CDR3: TGTGCCAGCACCCTTGCGGGGCCGAACACTGAAGCTTTCTTT.

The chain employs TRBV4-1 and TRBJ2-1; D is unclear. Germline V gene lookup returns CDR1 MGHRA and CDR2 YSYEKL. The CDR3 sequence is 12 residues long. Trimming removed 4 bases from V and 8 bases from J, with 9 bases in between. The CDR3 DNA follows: TGCGCCAGCAGCCCCACCGGGTATGAGCAGTTCTTC. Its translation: CASSPTGYEQFF.

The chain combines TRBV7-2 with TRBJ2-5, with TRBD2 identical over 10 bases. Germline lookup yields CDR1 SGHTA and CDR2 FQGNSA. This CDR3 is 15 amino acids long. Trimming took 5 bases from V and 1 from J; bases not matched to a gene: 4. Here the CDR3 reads CASSQLAGSQETQYF. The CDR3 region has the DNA TGTGCCAGCAGCCAACTAGCGGGGTCCCAAGAGACCCAGTACTTC. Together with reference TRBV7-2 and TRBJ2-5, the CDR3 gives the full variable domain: GAGVSQSPSNKVTEKGKDVELRCDPISGHTALYWYRQSLGQGLEFLIYFQGNSAPDKSGLPSDRFSAERTGGSVSTLTIQRTQQEDSAVYLCASSQLAGSQETQYFGPGTRLLVL.

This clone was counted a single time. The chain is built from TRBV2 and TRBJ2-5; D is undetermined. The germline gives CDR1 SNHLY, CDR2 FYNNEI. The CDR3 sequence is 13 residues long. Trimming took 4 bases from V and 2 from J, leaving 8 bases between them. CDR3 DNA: TGTGCCAGCAGTGCTAGGCAGCAAGAGACCCAGTACTTC. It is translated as CASSARQQETQYF.

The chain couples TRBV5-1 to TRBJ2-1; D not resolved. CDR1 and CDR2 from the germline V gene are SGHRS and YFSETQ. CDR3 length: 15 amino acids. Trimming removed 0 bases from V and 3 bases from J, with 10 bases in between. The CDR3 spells CASSLDVQVYNEQFF. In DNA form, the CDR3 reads TGCGCCAGCAGCTTGGATGTCCAGGTCTACAATGAGCAGTTCTTC. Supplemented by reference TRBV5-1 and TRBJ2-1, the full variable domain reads KAGVTQTPRYLIKTRGQQVTLSCSPISGHRSVSWYQQTPGQGLQFLFEYFSETQRNKGNFPGRFSGRQFSNSRSEMNVSTLELGDSALYLCASSLDVQVYNEQFFGPGTRLTVL.

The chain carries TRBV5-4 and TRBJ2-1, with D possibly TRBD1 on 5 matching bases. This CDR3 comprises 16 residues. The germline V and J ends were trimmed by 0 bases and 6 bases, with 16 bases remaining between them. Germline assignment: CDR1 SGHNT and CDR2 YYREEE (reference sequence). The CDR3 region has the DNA TGTGCCAGCAGCTTGGGCGCCGGACAAGGGTCCAATGAGCAGTTCTTC. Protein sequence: CASSLGAGQGSNEQFF.

In DNA, the CDR3 is TGTGCCAGCAGCTTGGCCGGGCGGGGGGGCCCCTACAATGAGCAGTTCTTC. This gives the protein CASSLAGRGGPYNEQFF. The chain has TRBV5-4 and TRBJ2-1; 9 bases match TRBD2. V shed 0 bases and J 2 bases; nucleotides not matched to a gene: 6. The CDR3 is 17 residues long. Germline loops: CDR1 SGHNT, CDR2 YYREEE (reference sequence).

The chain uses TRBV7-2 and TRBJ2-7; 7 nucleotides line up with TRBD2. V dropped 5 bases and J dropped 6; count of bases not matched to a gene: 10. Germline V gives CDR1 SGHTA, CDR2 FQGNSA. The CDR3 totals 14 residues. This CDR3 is CASSNPAGVREQYF. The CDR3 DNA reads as TGTGCCAGCAGCAACCCGGCGGGAGTTCGCGAGCAGTACTTC.

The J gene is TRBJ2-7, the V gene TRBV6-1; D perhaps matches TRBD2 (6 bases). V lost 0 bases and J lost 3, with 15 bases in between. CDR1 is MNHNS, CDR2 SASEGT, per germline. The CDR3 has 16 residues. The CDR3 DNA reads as TGTGCCAGCAGTGAAGCGCTTGCGGGACGGAGCTACGAGCAGTACTTC. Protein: CASSEALAGRSYEQYF.

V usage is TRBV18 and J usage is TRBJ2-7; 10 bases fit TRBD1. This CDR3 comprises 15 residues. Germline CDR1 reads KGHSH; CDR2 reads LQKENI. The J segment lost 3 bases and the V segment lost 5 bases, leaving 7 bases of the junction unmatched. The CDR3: CASSEGGQGIYEQYF. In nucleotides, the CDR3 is TGTGCCAGCTCAGAAGGGGGACAGGGGATCTACGAGCAGTACTTC.